This TCR beta chain is drawn from a study of HIV-infected patients and healthy controls. The CDR3 length is 12 residues. Per the germline V gene, CDR1 is SGHTA and CDR2 is FQGNSA. With 3 bases removed from V and 1 base from J, the gap between germline ends came to 3 bases. All unsorted peripheral T cells were captured because whole blood was used without fractionation. cDNA was made from approximately 0.55 ug RNA using alpha and beta constant primers. Each of the alpha and beta chains got its own library through chain-specific third strand synthesis with indices. TCRdb re-derived calls from the 5' RACE reads in MiXCR, one entry per CDR3 protein. The sample shows approximately 3,200 distinct CDR3 sequences, less than 25% of them seen only once. Study-level points and caveats: MAIT alpha-chain CDR3s were frequent in healthy controls, depleted in HIV+.

This clonotype appeared once. Its antigen is as yet unknown. The clonotype comes from an adult with HIV infection. Specimen: blood, collected before antiretroviral therapy. The chain recombines TRBV7-2 with TRBJ2-5; the D is unclear. In nucleotides, the CDR3 is TGTGCCAGCAGCTTCACCCAAGAGACCCAGTACTTC. Its protein is CASSFTQETQYF.